A selection of T cell receptor beta chains follows, all from one sample in a study of blood T cell repertoires in COVID-19. TCRdb keeps only in-frame clones here, not all; method: immunoSEQ multiplex PCR. In the table there are roughly 190,000 clones, approximately 80% of which are singletons. The sample consisted of peripheral blood. All receptors come from a human donor in a cohort sampled during active COVID-19. Each CDR3 is given with its conserved first and last residue. The D gene is left open where the match is weak. Size is stated for part of the rows, as once, few or many counts, or as a class when the clone is expanded.

NA TRBJ1-1 NA TRBV27 CASSHDRNTEAFF TGTGCCAGCAGTCATGACAGAAACACTGAAGCTTTCTTT
NA TRBJ2-2 TRBD1 TRBV14 CASSPLGTGVFTTGELFF TGTGCCAGCAGCCCATTGGGGACAGGGGTTTTCACCACCGGGGAGCTGTTTTTT
NA TRBJ2-7 TRBD2 TRBV6-5 CASISGTRQYF TGTGCCAGCATCTCCGGGACTAGGCAGTACTTC
once TRBJ2-1 NA TRBV6-6 CASSYFGRGDNEQFF TGTGCCAGCAGTTACTTTGGGCGGGGAGACAATGAGCAGTTCTTC
NA TRBJ2-5 TRBD2 TRBV11-3 CASSLGTSGPEETQYF TGTGCCAGCAGCTTAGGGACTAGCGGACCCGAAGAGACCCAGTACTTC
NA TRBJ2-7 TRBD2 TRBV24-1 CATSEGLAVSYEQYF TGTGCCACCAGTGAAGGACTAGCGGTCTCCTACGAGCAGTACTTC
NA TRBJ2-7 NA TRBV9 CASSVGYSTYEQYF TGTGCCAGCAGCGTCGGCTACAGCACCTACGAGCAGTACTTC
few TRBJ1-2 TRBD1 TRBV2 CASSETGLNYGYTF TGTGCCAGCAGTGAGACAGGGCTAAACTATGGCTACACCTTC
few TRBJ1-3 NA TRBV29-1 CSAEPAGWASGGNTIYF TGCAGCGCAGAACCGGCAGGGTGGGCTTCAGGTGGAAACACCATATATTTT
NA TRBJ2-3 TRBD2 TRBV7-8 CASSPWGSGGAADTQYF TGTGCCAGCAGCCCGTGGGGAAGCGGGGGGGCGGCAGATACGCAGTATTTT
NA TRBJ2-3 TRBD1 TRBV5-1 CASSLGQGEATQYF TGCGCCAGCAGCTTGGGGCAGGGGGAAGCTACGCAGTATTTT
NA TRBJ2-7 TRBD2 TRBV5-1 CASSRKAGDKQYF TGCGCCAGCAGTAGGAAAGCGGGAGACAAGCAGTACTTC
few TRBJ1-6 NA TRBV9 CASSQAMDSPLHF TGTGCCAGCAGCCAAGCGATGGATTCACCCCTCCACTTT
NA TRBJ2-5 NA TRBV28 CATTTGSKTQYF TGTGCCACCACCACAGGGTCGAAGACCCAGTACTTC
once TRBJ2-1 TRBD2 TRBV10-3 CAISAPILAGNEQFF TGTGCCATCAGTGCGCCAATACTAGCGGGCAATGAGCAGTTCTTC
NA TRBJ2-2 TRBD1 TRBV18 CASSPRDRGAGELFF TGTGCCAGCTCACCCCGGGACAGGGGTGCCGGGGAGCTGTTTTTT
NA TRBJ2-2 NA TRBV28 CASKAGGTLTGELFF TGTGCCAGCAAAGCTGGAGGGACCCTGACCGGGGAGCTGTTTTTT
few TRBJ1-5 TRBD1 TRBV7-2 CASSPDRDQPQHF TGTGCCAGCAGCCCCGACAGGGACCAGCCCCAGCATTTT
NA TRBJ2-5 NA TRBV9 CASSVVAGETQYF TGTGCCAGCAGCGTAGTTGCGGGAGAGACCCAGTACTTC
NA TRBJ2-4 NA TRBV5-5 CASSPGGGDIQYF TGTGCCAGCAGCCCCGGGGGTGGGGACATTCAGTACTTC
NA TRBJ2-6 NA TRBV11-3 CASSLTGAGANVLTF TGTGCCAGCAGCCTGACAGGCGCTGGGGCCAACGTCCTGACTTTC
NA TRBJ2-2 TRBD2 TRBV7-9 CASLGRGGVNTGELFF TGTGCCAGCTTGGGACGCGGGGGGGTAAACACCGGGGAGCTGTTTTTT
NA TRBJ1-6 NA TRBV6-5 CASSYSNRNNSPLHF TGTGCCAGCAGTTACTCTAACAGGAACAATTCACCCCTCCACTTT
NA TRBJ1-5 NA TRBV19 CASSIGLAGKQPQHF TGTGCCAGTAGTATAGGGCTGGCAGGAAAACAGCCCCAGCATTTT
NA TRBJ1-3 NA TRBV18 CASSPSSGNTIYF TGTGCCAGCTCCCCGTCCTCTGGAAACACCATATATTTT
NA TRBJ1-5 NA TRBV15 CATSRDRGDNQPQHF TGTGCCACCAGCAGAGATCGGGGAGACAATCAGCCCCAGCATTTT
NA TRBJ2-5 TRBD1 TRBV29-1 CSVEVNRGETQYF TGCAGCGTTGAAGTTAACAGGGGAGAGACCCAGTACTTC
once TRBJ2-1 NA TRBV24-1 CATSDFRGYNEQFF TGTGCCACCAGTGATTTTCGAGGGTACAATGAGCAGTTCTTC
NA TRBJ2-2 TRBD2 TRBV19 CASSIGGTSGGHTGELFF TGTGCCAGTAGTATAGGCGGGACTAGCGGGGGACACACCGGGGAGCTGTTTTTT
NA TRBJ1-1 TRBD1 TRBV28 CASTRDRVQVNTEAFF TGTGCCAGCACCCGGGACAGGGTTCAGGTGAACACTGAAGCTTTCTTT
once TRBJ2-2 NA TRBV5-1 CASSLVDTGELFF TGCGCCAGCAGCTTGGTAGACACCGGGGAGCTGTTTTTT
NA TRBJ1-5 NA TRBV19 CASSGEASNQPQHF TGTGCCAGTAGTGGGGAGGCTAGCAATCAGCCCCAGCATTTT